These 20 T cell receptor beta chains were sequenced from one sample in a study of read filtering for tumor transcriptome and immune sequencing. Molecular barcoded adaptors covering alpha/delta and beta/gamma chains were used on approximately 400 ng RNA. From the reads, TCRdb called clonotypes with MiXCR, one entry per CDR3 protein. Among approximately 150,000 distinct CDR3 sequences listed, over 10% were seen once. The sample comprised a population of CD138-negative cells sorted from bone marrow. These receptors were collected from a donor aged 40 or older with multiple myeloma.

A word on this clonotype: Since a much larger clone is just one base distant, this may be a read error. CDR3 amino acids: CASSYSRRGGGNRPQHF. CDR3 nucleotide sequence: TGTGCCAGCAGTTACTCCCGCAGGGGGGGTGGTAATCGGCCCCAGCATTTT. The chain couples TRBV6-6 to TRBJ1-5; 7 nucleotides match TRBD1. The CDR3 totals 17 residues. The germline CDR1 and CDR2 sequences are MNHNY and SVGAGI (reference sequence).

This clonotype was seen at least ten times. This chain joins TRBV6-2 or TRBV6-3 and TRBJ1-5; possible D gene TRBD1, 5 bases. CDR3 length: 13 amino acids. Germline V lookup: CDR1 MNHEY, CDR2 SVGEGT. V lost 8 bases and J 0 bases, leaving 8 bases between the germline ends. CDR3 loop: CASRGNSNQPQHF. As DNA, the CDR3 is TGTGCCAGCCGGGGGAATAGCAATCAGCCCCAGCATTTT.

In its sample, this clonotype was seen a few times. A much bigger clone sits one base away, suggesting this may be a read error. This chain joins TRBV6-1 and TRBJ2-7, with 14 positions matching TRBD2. The CDR3 is 14 residues long. Germline CDR1 reads MNHNS; CDR2 reads SASEGT. CDR3 sequence (DNA): TGTGCCACCTGGACTAGCGGGAGGTCCTACGAGCGGTACTTC. Its protein is CATWTSGRSYERYF.

The chain carries TRBV7-6 and TRBJ1-1, with D unclear. Trimming stripped 5 bases from V and 2 bases from J, with 9 bases between. The CDR3 contains 13 residues. Germline CDR1 SGHVS, CDR2 FNYEAQ. The CDR3 region has the DNA TGTGCCAGCAGCCGACGGGGAAACACTGAAGCTTTCTTT. The encoded protein is CASSRRGNTEAFF.

Remarks on this clonotype: A read error likely explains this, since a far larger clone differs by one base. The J gene is TRBJ2-1, the V gene TRBV12-3 or TRBV12-4; D call uncertain. This CDR3 has 11 amino acids. With 4 bases removed from V and 6 bases from J, the gap between germline ends came to 4 bases. The CDR3 DNA reads TGTGCCAGCAGTTCCATCAATGAGCAGTTCTTC. It specifies CASSSINEQFF.

This clonotype was seen ten or more times. The genes are TRBV5-6 and TRBJ2-6; D is unresolved. This CDR3 is 14 amino acids long. The V end was cut by 4 bases, the J end by 2 bases, with 7 bases between. Germline assignment: CDR1 SGHDT and CDR2 YYEEEE. The CDR3 region is CASSPPPGANVLTF. Written as DNA, the CDR3 is TGTGCCAGCAGCCCCCCCCCTGGGGCCAACGTCCTGACTTTC. The whole variable domain, remainder taken from reference TRBV5-6 and TRBJ2-6, is DAGVTQSPTHLIKTRGQQVTLRCSPKSGHDTVSWYQQALGQGPQFIFQYYEEEERQRGNFPDRFSGHQFPNYSSELNVNALLLGDSALYLCASSPPPGANVLTFGAGSRLTVL.

Concerning this clonotype itself: A much larger clone sits a single nucleotide away, making a read error possible. CDR3 residues: CASSDTGELLF. The DNA for the CDR3 is TGTGCCAGCTCAGACACCGGGGAGCTGCTTTTT. This chain connects TRBV11-2 to TRBJ2-2; D is possibly TRBD2 (5 bases). There are 11 residues in the CDR3. CDR1 SGHAT and CDR2 FQNNGV come from the germline V gene. Full variable domain (outside the CDR3, taken from reference TRBV11-2 and TRBJ2-2): EAGVAQSPRYKIIEKRQSVAFWCNPISGHATLYWYQQILGQGPKLLIQFQNNGVVDDSQLPKDRFSAERLKGVDSTLKIQPAKLEDSAVYLCASSDTGELLFGEGSRLTVL.

The V call is TRBV5-6, the J call TRBJ2-5; weak D call: TRBD1 (6 bases). TRBJ2-1 explains the end of the DNA better; the J call may be wrong. This CDR3 has 14 residues. CDR1 is SGHDT, CDR2 YYEEEE, per germline. DNA of the CDR3: TGTGCCAGTACCGTACAGGGCACCCAAGAGACCCAGTTCTTC. Translation gives CASTVQGTQETQFF.

This clonotype showed up many times. The chain links TRBV20-1 to TRBJ2-3; D is possibly TRBD2 (6 bases). The V and J ends lost 6 bases and 2 bases respectively, with 15 bases between them. The V gene's germline CDR1 is DFQATT and CDR2 SNEGSKA (reference sequence). The CDR3 length is 14 residues. The chain's CDR3 is CSAPRREATDTQYF. CDR3 DNA sequence: TGCAGTGCCCCCAGGCGGGAAGCCACAGATACGCAGTATTTT.

This clonotype was recorded many times. The rearrangement links TRBV29-1 to TRBJ1-2; unclear D gene. The V gene's germline CDR1 is SQVTM and CDR2 ANQGSEA. V gave up 4 bases and J gave up 4 bases, with 10 bases separating them. The CDR3 totals 12 residues. The CDR3 bases are TGCAGCGTTGTGGGAGGCGGCTATGGCTACACCTTC. Protein product: CSVVGGGYGYTF.

CDR3: CASLQGQANTGELFF. The CDR3 region has the DNA TGTGCCAGCCTACAGGGACAAGCGAACACCGGGGAGCTGTTTTTT. This chain joins TRBV2 and TRBJ2-2; maybe TRBD1 (6 bases). The germline V gene has CDR1 SNHLY and CDR2 FYNNEI. The ends were cut back, 8 bases at V and 0 bases at J, with 13 bases in the middle. This CDR3 has 15 residues.

For this clonotype: Since the CDR3 does not end with the conserved phenylalanine or tryptophan, this likely comes from a read error. The chain couples TRBV18 to TRBJ1-3; D remains ambiguous. Looked up from germline, CDR1 is KGHSH and CDR2 is LQKENI. V lost 0 bases and J 1 base, leaving 4 bases between the germline ends. CDR3 length: 14 residues. The CDR3 DNA follows: TGTGCCAGCTCACCACCGACGTCTGGAAACACCATATATTAT. Residues: CASSPPTSGNTIYY.

A word on this clonotype: This may be a read error: a much more frequent sequence differs by one nucleotide. The chain couples TRBV5-1 to TRBJ2-6, with D possibly being TRBD1 or TRBD2 (5 bases each). This CDR3 is 17 amino acids long. From germline, CDR1 is SGHRS and CDR2 YFSETQ. CDR3 DNA: TGCGCCATCAGCGTGGCACCGAGGGGCTCTGGGGCCAACGTCCTGACTTTC. Protein: CAISVAPRGSGANVLTF.

This clonotype was seen ten or more times. V is TRBV4-1 and J is TRBJ1-2, with 10 bases that match TRBD1. The ends lost 3 bases at V and 6 bases at J; junction bases unmatched: 4. The CDR3 is 14 amino acids. Germline V gene data show CDR1 as MGHRA and CDR2 as YSYEKL. The CDR3 here is CASSHPGTGDGYTF. The CDR3 DNA sequence: TGCGCCAGCAGCCATCCCGGGACAGGGGATGGCTACACCTTC.

As to this clonotype: A read error is possible here, since a much larger clone lies one base away. The chain couples TRBV7-9 to TRBJ2-7; no definite D call. The CDR3 length is 14 residues. From germline, CDR1 is SEHNR and CDR2 FQNEAQ (reference sequence). CDR3 bases: TGTGCCGGCAGCTTAGCTCTAACTACCTACGAGCAGTACTTC. This translates into CAGSLALTTYEQYF. Based on the CDR3 plus reference TRBV7-9 and TRBJ2-7, the full variable domain is DTGVSQNPRHKITKRGQNVTFRCDPISEHNRLYWYRQTLGQGPEFLTYFQNEAQLEKSRLLSDRFSAERPKGSFSTLEIQRTEQGDSAMYLCAGSLALTTYEQYFGPGTRLTVT.

Of note for this clonotype: One end of the junction does not line up with germline, which may come from a read error. CDR3 loop: CASSLGHRGQAEKLFF. CDR3 nucleotides: TGCGCCAGCAGCTTGGGACACAGGGGGCAGGCTGAAAAACTGTTTTTC. The chain couples TRBV5-1 to TRBJ1-4, with 9 bases that match TRBD1. CDR1 is SGHRS and CDR2 is YFSETQ in the germline V gene. The CDR3 totals 16 residues. Full variable domain (rest looked up from reference TRBV5-1 and TRBJ1-4): KAGVTQTPRYLIKTRGQQVTLSCSPISGHRSVSWYQQTPGQGLQFLFEYFSETQRNKGNFPGRFSGRQFSNSRSEMNVSTLELGDSALYLCASSLGHRGQAEKLFFGSGTQLSVL.

This clonotype came up many times. The chain employs TRBV27 and TRBJ2-3, with a weak D call TRBD2 (6 bases). Deletions cut 8 bases from V and 6 bases from J, with 15 bases between. This CDR3 is 13 amino acids long. Germline CDR1 is MNHEY and CDR2 is SMNVEV (reference sequence). CDR3 sequence (DNA): TGTGCCAGCGCGTCGGGACTGGGGGATACGCAGTATTTT. It encodes CASASGLGDTQYF.

This clonotype was recorded many times. The chain is built from TRBV7-2 and TRBJ2-1; TRBD2 agrees at 7 bases. Germline V gives CDR1 SGHTA, CDR2 FQGNSA. The CDR3 has 14 residues. The trim removed 1 base at V and 10 bases at J, leaving 7 bases unmatched. The CDR3 here is CASSLGTSPGEQFF. The CDR3 nucleotides are TGTGCCAGCAGCTTAGGGACTAGTCCGGGGGAGCAGTTCTTC.

The chain joins TRBV6-6 to TRBJ1-5; the match to TRBD1 covers 7 bases. V trimming: 4 bases; J trimming: 3 bases; junction bases outside the gene matches: 3. This CDR3 is 14 amino acids long. The germline gives CDR1 MNHNY, CDR2 SVGAGI (reference sequence). CDR3 bases: TGTGCCAGCAGTTCCGGACAGGTCAATCAGCCCCAGCATTTT. Its protein is CASSSGQVNQPQHF.

This chain links TRBV30 with TRBJ2-3; the match to TRBD2 covers 11 bases. Germline CDR1 reads GTSNPN; CDR2 reads SVGIG (reference sequence). The CDR3 is 17 residues long. J was trimmed by 0 bases and V by 0 bases; bases with no gene match: 5. The CDR3 nucleotides read TGTGCCTGGAGTGTACAGCGGACTAGCGGGAGCACAGATACGCAGTATTTT. Residues: CAWSVQRTSGSTDTQYF.